The subject of this entry is one T cell receptor beta chain. The data are from a study of cytomegalovirus exposure and HLA in healthy donors. The ends were cut back, 5 bases at V and 4 bases at J, with 16 bases in the middle. The CDR3 covers 15 residues. Per germline, CDR1 SGHRS and CDR2 YFSETQ. Use of 60 Vbeta and 13 Jbeta primers characterized the PCR. The data were produced by immunoSEQ multiplex PCR, yet TCRdb's version contains in-frame clones alone and is incomplete. The table lists around 150,000 clones, 79% of them singletons. This receptor was taken from a man between 35 and 55 years old in good health and CMV-seropositive. The sequenced sample consisted of PBMCs. The V and J genes are TRBV5-1 and TRBJ1-5; tentatively, D is TRBD1 (5 bases). The CDR3 bases are TGCGCCAGCAGACGGGACCCCCGGGAGAATCAGCCCCAGCATTTT. Protein: CASRRDPRENQPQHF.